Detailed here is one TCR beta chain. This record belongs to a study of blood T cell repertoires in COVID-19. As for the study in general: Sources were T cells, B-cell-depleted T cells, or PBMCs; the material itself was cDNA or gDNA.

The assay was immunoSEQ multiplex PCR, and TCRdb's table has in-frame clones only and misses some. The repertoire holds around 130,000 clones, with 75% to 80% as singletons. This CDR3 has 15 residues. V shed 5 bases and J shed 0 bases, with 14 bases lying between them. Germline values: CDR1 MNHNY, CDR2 SVGAGI (reference sequence). This rearrangement joins TRBV6-6 to TRBJ2-7; no clear D gene. Sample: peripheral blood. The TCR comes from a human donor in a cohort sampled during active COVID-19. The CDR3 nucleotides read TGTGCCAGCAGTCCGACACGTACCCTCTCCTACGAGCAGTACTTC. It codes for CASSPTRTLSYEQYF.